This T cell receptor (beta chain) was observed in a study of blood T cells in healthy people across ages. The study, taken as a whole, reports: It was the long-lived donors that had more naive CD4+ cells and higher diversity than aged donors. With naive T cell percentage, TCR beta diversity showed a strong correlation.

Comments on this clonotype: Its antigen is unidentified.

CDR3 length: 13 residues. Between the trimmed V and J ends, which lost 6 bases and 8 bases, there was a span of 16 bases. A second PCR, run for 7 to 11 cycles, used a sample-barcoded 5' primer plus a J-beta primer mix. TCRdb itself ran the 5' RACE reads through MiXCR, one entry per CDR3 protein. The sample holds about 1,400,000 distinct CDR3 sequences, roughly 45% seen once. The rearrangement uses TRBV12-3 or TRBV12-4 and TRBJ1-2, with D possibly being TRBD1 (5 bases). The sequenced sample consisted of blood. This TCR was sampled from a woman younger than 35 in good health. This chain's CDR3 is CASSRQRPSGYTF. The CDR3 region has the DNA TGTGCCAGCAGCCGACAGAGACCCAGCGGCTACACCTTC.